This TCR beta chain is from a study of control samples from healthy donors and cancer patients. This CDR3 comprises 13 residues. Germline CDR1 KGHSH, CDR2 LQKENI. The trim removed 3 bases at V and 7 bases at J, leaving 1 base unmatched. Libraries were prepared by immunoSEQ multiplex PCR; TCRdb keeps only in-frame clonotypes and omits some of them. In the table there are around 180,000 clones, 85% to 95% of which are singletons. This receptor was obtained from a young woman in good health. This sequence joins TRBV18 and TRBJ1-5; 9 bases are shared with TRBD1. Sequenced: blood. The CDR3 spells CASSPGQGQPQHF. CDR3 bases: TGTGCCAGCTCACCCGGACAGGGGCAGCCCCAGCATTTT.